This T cell receptor (beta chain) came from a study of CD4 T cells in relation to SARS-CoV-2 and coronaviruses. The overall study: PBMCs were cultured with antigen for roughly nine days before TCR beta sequencing.

The unexposed donors gave CD4+ T cells in about 2010-2018, prior to COVID-19. After approximately ten days of culture, CD4+ T cells were isolated. Testing used SARS-CoV-2 S/N and four cold-coronavirus spikes on unexposed-donor CD4+ T cells, cells permitting. Roughly 2 million PBMCs per well were cultured with approximately 9.2 IU/ml IL-2. On days 3 and 7, cultures got half fresh IL-2 medium. In germline, CDR1 is LGHDT, CDR2 YNNKEL (reference sequence). V lost 6 bases and J lost 7, with 13 bases in between. The CDR3 extends over 14 amino acids. With regard to this clone: Its matching antigen is unknown.

Method: immunoSEQ multiplex PCR; TCRdb's copy keeps in-frame clones and lacks some. The repertoire holds over 15,000 clones, with about 76% as singletons. This TCR was recovered from a human donor in good health. Sequenced input: CD4+ T cells from PBMCs, cultured in vitro. The chain recombines TRBV3-1 (or the pseudogene TRBV3-2) with TRBJ1-6, with D perhaps matching TRBD1 (6 bases). The CDR3: CASRTGTPNSPLHF. CDR3 DNA sequence: TGTGCCAGCAGGACGGGGACACCGAATTCACCCCTCCACTTT.